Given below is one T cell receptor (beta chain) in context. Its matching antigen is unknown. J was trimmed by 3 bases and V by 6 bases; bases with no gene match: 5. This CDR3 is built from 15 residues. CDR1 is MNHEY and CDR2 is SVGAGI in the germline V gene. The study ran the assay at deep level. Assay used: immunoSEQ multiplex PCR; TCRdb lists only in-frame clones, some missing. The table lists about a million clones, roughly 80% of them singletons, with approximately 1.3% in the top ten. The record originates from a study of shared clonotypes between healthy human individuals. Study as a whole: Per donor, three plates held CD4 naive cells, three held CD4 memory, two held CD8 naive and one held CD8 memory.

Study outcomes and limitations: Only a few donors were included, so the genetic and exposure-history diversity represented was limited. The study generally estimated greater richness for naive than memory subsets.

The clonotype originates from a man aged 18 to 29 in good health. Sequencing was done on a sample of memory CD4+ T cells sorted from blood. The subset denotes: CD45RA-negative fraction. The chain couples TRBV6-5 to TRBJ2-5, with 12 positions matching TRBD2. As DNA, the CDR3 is TGTGCCAGCAGCAGGACTAGCGGGAAGAAAGAGACCCAGTACTTC. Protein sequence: CASSRTSGKKETQYF.